This passage covers 21 T cell receptor beta chains from one sample sequenced in a study of CD8 T cells in Susac syndrome. Reverse transcription of roughly 0.5 to 1 ug RNA was carried out with random hexamers. Each CDR3 protein is one row after TCRdb ran MiXCR on the immunoSEQ multiplex PCR reads. The sample holds some 170,000 distinct CDR3 sequences, approximately 93% seen once. Sequencing input: CD4+ T cells from PBMCs. The source of these receptors is a human donor with multiple sclerosis.

The chain has TRBV4-2 and TRBJ1-5; D is undetermined. The CDR3 runs 15 residues. The germline V gene encodes CDR1 LGHNA and CDR2 YNFKEQ. The V end lost 1 base, the J end lost 0 bases, and 7 bases lay between the germline ends. CDR3 amino acids: CASSQGVNSNQPQHF. CDR3 DNA sequence: TGTGCCAGCAGCCAAGGGGTAAATAGCAATCAGCCCCAGCATTTT.

The J gene is TRBJ2-5, the V gene TRBV29-1; the D gene is possibly TRBD2 (6 bases). Trimming removed 4 bases at V and 2 bases at J, with 8 bases between. Germline-derived CDR1 and CDR2 are SQVTM and ANQGSEA. The CDR3 is made up of 12 amino acids. DNA of the CDR3: TGCAGCGTTGGGGACTTTCAAGAGACCCAGTACTTC. Its translation is CSVGDFQETQYF.

The chain employs TRBV2 and TRBJ1-5, with 7 bases matching TRBD1. CDR3 size: 15 residues. Germline lookup yields CDR1 SNHLY and CDR2 FYNNEI. V gave up 7 bases and J gave up 4 bases; unmatched junction bases: 10. In DNA form, the CDR3 reads TGTGCCAGCACCCTCGACAGGGAAGCGAATCAGCCCCAGCATTTT. As protein: CASTLDREANQPQHF.

This chain links TRBV5-1 with TRBJ1-1, with D perhaps matching TRBD1 (6 bases). The CDR3 extends over 14 amino acids. Germline V gene data show CDR1 as SGHRS and CDR2 as YFSETQ. Trimming took off 2 bases at V and 5 bases at J, with 13 bases between the two ends. As DNA, the CDR3 is TGCGCCAGCAGCTTACAGGGACTGCGGACTGAAGCTTTCTTT. The encoded protein is CASSLQGLRTEAFF.

The CDR3 sequence: CASSLDTQYF. The DNA for the CDR3 is TGTGCCAGCTCCCTGGATACGCAGTATTTT. The gene calls are TRBV18 and TRBJ2-3; D is unclear. Deletions cut 6 bases from V and 6 bases from J, with 4 bases between. CDR1 KGHSH and CDR2 LQKENI come from the germline V gene. The CDR3 loop spans 10 amino acids.

Here the CDR3 reads CASTWGQSGEKLFF. CDR3 coding DNA: TGTGCCAGCACCTGGGGGCAGTCAGGAGAAAAACTGTTTTTT. V is TRBV12-3 or TRBV12-4 and J is TRBJ1-4; weak D call: TRBD1 (6 bases). V shed 7 bases and J shed 8 bases, with 17 bases lying between them. The CDR3 loop spans 14 amino acids.

The chain joins TRBV20-1 to TRBJ2-7, with 8 bases that match TRBD2. CDR3 length: 12 amino acids. CDR1 and CDR2 (germline): DFQATT, SNEGSKA (reference sequence). V trimming: 4 bases; J trimming: 7 bases; junction bases outside the gene matches: 6. The CDR3 DNA reads as TGCAGTGCTACCCCGGGCGGGGGGGAGCAGTACTTC. Protein sequence: CSATPGGGEQYF.

This clonotype has more than one count but fewer than ten. This chain links TRBV4-1 with TRBJ2-6; D is unresolved. Germline V gene data show CDR1 as MGHRA and CDR2 as YSYEKL. The CDR3 consists of 15 residues. Trimming took 2 bases from V and 2 from J, leaving 7 bases between them. CDR3 bases: TGCGCCAGCAGCCAACTGAAAACTGGGGCCAACGTCCTGACTTTC. Translation gives CASSQLKTGANVLTF.

This clonotype was detected once. V is TRBV6-2 or TRBV6-3 and J is TRBJ2-1, with 9 bases identical to TRBD2. The V gene's germline CDR1 is MNHEY and CDR2 SVGEGT. V was pared by 6 bases and J by 0 bases, with 15 bases of the junction left unmatched. The CDR3 consists of 19 residues. The CDR3 coding sequence is TGTGCCAGCAGCCGACCCCAGGGCGGGAGGGCTAGCTCCTACAATGAGCAGTTCTTC. Its translation is CASSRPQGGRASSYNEQFF.

The rearrangement links TRBV20-1 to TRBJ1-2; no firm D call. This CDR3 comprises 11 residues. Germline CDR1 and CDR2: DFQATT and SNEGSKA (reference sequence). CDR3 nucleotides: TGCAGCGCGGTAGACGGGTATGGCTACACCTTC. This sequence encodes CSAVDGYGYTF.

CDR3 in amino acids: CSVTRAGSNYGYTF. CDR3 sequence (DNA): TGCAGCGTCACCAGGGCCGGGTCTAACTATGGCTACACCTTC. The V gene is TRBV29-1, the J gene TRBJ1-2, with D perhaps matching TRBD1 (5 bases). The CDR3 runs to 14 residues. V shed 6 bases and J shed 0 bases, with 14 bases lying between them. Per germline, CDR1 SQVTM and CDR2 ANQGSEA.

CDR3: CSGGHFATEAFF. The CDR3 bases are TGCAGCGGGGGACACTTTGCCACTGAAGCTTTCTTT. The chain carries TRBV29-1 and TRBJ1-1, with D perhaps TRBD1 (6 bases). CDR3 length equals 12 residues. Germline CDR1 SQVTM, CDR2 ANQGSEA. Trimming stripped 7 bases from V and 4 bases from J, with 13 bases between.

V usage is TRBV25-1 and J usage is TRBJ2-1; possible D gene TRBD2, 5 bases. The CDR3 runs 17 residues. V shed 2 bases and J shed 3 bases, with 17 bases lying between them. The germline V gene has CDR1 MGHDK and CDR2 SYGVNS. This CDR3 is CASSEAAGEGYYNEQFF. CDR3 DNA: TGTGCCAGCAGTGAAGCGGCTGGAGAGGGATACTACAATGAGCAGTTCTTC.

This clonotype occurred once. This sequence joins TRBV20-1 and TRBJ1-4, with TRBD1 matching 7 bases. V gave up 5 bases and J gave up 8 bases; unmatched junction bases: 11. The CDR3 is made up of 14 amino acids. The germline CDR1 and CDR2 sequences are DFQATT and SNEGSKA (reference sequence). The CDR3 DNA sequence: TGCAGTGCTCCGCGTAGGGGGCTCGACGAAAAACTGTTTTTT. Encoded protein: CSAPRRGLDEKLFF.

The genes are TRBV3-1 and TRBJ1-5, with a possible D match to TRBD1 (6 bases). Germline V gives CDR1 LGHDT, CDR2 YNNKEL (reference sequence). V was trimmed by 4 bases and J by 1 base, leaving 11 bases between them. The CDR3 runs to 15 residues. CDR3 amino acids: CASSRGHTSNQPQHF. The CDR3, as DNA: TGTGCCAGCAGCCGGGGACATACGAGCAATCAGCCCCAGCATTTT.

This chain links TRBV18 with TRBJ1-1, with D tentatively TRBD1 (6 bases). The V end lost 6 bases, the J end lost 0 bases, and 14 bases lay between the germline ends. The CDR3 length is 15 residues. Germline CDR1 KGHSH, CDR2 LQKENI. CDR3 loop: CASSQTTGLNTEAFF. In DNA form, the CDR3 reads TGTGCCAGCTCTCAAACGACAGGCCTGAACACTGAAGCTTTCTTT.

The V gene is TRBV19, the J gene TRBJ2-7; 7 bases map to TRBD1. V lost 8 bases and J lost 3; bases outside the gene matches: 13. The CDR3 runs to 15 residues. Germline-derived CDR1 and CDR2 are LNHDA and SQIVND (reference sequence). In DNA, the CDR3 is TGTGCCAGTGCTCGGTATGGGACAGCAAGCTACGAGCAGTACTTC. Protein: CASARYGTASYEQYF.

The V call is TRBV23-1, the J call TRBJ1-5; D gene ambiguous. TRBV23-1 is identified as an open reading frame with a role that is uncertain. The V and J ends lost 1 base and 1 base respectively, with 8 bases between them. The CDR3 has 15 residues. CDR3 in DNA: TGCGCCAGCAGTCAATGGGCGCCGAGCAATCAGCCCCAGCATTTT. Protein sequence: CASSQWAPSNQPQHF.

The chain joins TRBV7-2 to TRBJ1-4; a possible D gene is TRBD1 (6 bases). This CDR3 is 14 amino acids long. Germline loops: CDR1 SGHTA, CDR2 FQGNSA. V was cut by 0 bases and J by 9 bases, with 11 bases left in between. CDR3 region: CASSLAHQGQKLFF. The CDR3 DNA follows: TGTGCCAGCAGCTTAGCGCACCAGGGGCAAAAACTGTTTTTT.

In its sample, this clonotype was seen a few times. J is TRBJ2-7 and V is TRBV29-1; possible D gene TRBD2, 6 bases. Germline V CDR1 and CDR2: SQVTM, ANQGSEA. CDR3 size: 12 residues. The germline V and J ends were trimmed by 5 bases and 0 bases, with 8 bases remaining between them. Here the CDR3 DNA reads TGCAGCGTTACCGGGAGCTCCTACGAGCAGTACTTC. Amino acid sequence: CSVTGSSYEQYF.

The chain has TRBV10-3 and TRBJ1-1; perhaps TRBD1 as D (5 bases). The CDR3 sequence is 11 residues long. Germline values: CDR1 ENHRY, CDR2 SYGVKD. V lost 2 bases and J 8 bases, leaving 6 bases between the germline ends. CDR3 sequence: CAISEAGEAFF. CDR3 coding DNA: TGTGCCATCAGTGAGGCAGGGGAAGCTTTCTTT.